The 23 T cell receptor beta chains given below trace back to one sample, sequenced in a study of OX40 agonist ivuxolimab in advanced cancers. Only in-frame clones appear in the TCRdb table, and some are missing; sequencing was by immunoSEQ multiplex PCR. The data hold some 99,000 clones, with roughly 87% observed a single time. Specimen: CD4+ or CD8+ T cells sorted from blood, collected in a trial of the OX40 agonist ivuxolimab. All receptors come from an adult with an advanced solid tumor such as melanoma, head and neck, liver or kidney cancer.

DNA for the CDR3: TGTGCCAGCAGTTACGTAGGTGGGGGAAGTAATCAGCCCCAGCATTTT. It codes for CASSYVGGGSNQPQHF. V is TRBV28 and J is TRBJ1-5, with D possibly TRBD1 on 5 matching bases. Looked up from germline, CDR1 is MDHEN and CDR2 is SYDVKM. Trimming took 4 bases from V and 4 from J, leaving 17 bases between them. This CDR3 is built from 16 residues.

The rearrangement links TRBV7-9 to TRBJ1-2, with a tentative D call TRBD1 (6 bases). Germline V gene lookup returns CDR1 SEHNR and CDR2 FQNEAQ (reference sequence). Trimming removed 3 bases at V and 1 base at J, with 15 bases between. There are 16 residues in the CDR3. The CDR3 bases are TGTGCCAGCAGCTTCCCTTCAGGGGCAGATAACTATGGCTACACCTTC. Translating it yields CASSFPSGADNYGYTF. Together with reference TRBV7-9 and TRBJ1-2, the CDR3 gives the full variable domain: DTGVSQNPRHKITKRGQNVTFRCDPISEHNRLYWYRQTLGQGPEFLTYFQNEAQLEKSRLLSDRFSAERPKGSFSTLEIQRTEQGDSAMYLCASSFPSGADNYGYTFGSGTRLTVV.

The chain recombines TRBV4-1 with TRBJ2-3; 14 nucleotides agree with TRBD2. This CDR3 is 18 amino acids long. Germline values: CDR1 MGHRA, CDR2 YSYEKL. After removal of 0 bases from V and 3 bases from J, the junction contained 5 bases not matched to a gene. The CDR3 spells CASSQDPGTSGGTDTQYF. The CDR3 nucleotides read TGCGCCAGCAGCCAAGACCCCGGGACTAGCGGGGGTACAGATACGCAGTATTTT.

This clone was seen only once. CDR3 sequence (DNA): TGTGCCAGCAGCCCCCTTTCTGCGTCCCATTTAAGGGGCCCCTACGAGCAGTACTTC. Translating it yields CASSPLSASHLRGPYEQYF. V usage is TRBV14 and J usage is TRBJ2-7, with D perhaps TRBD1 (5 bases). Trimming removed 4 bases from V and 2 bases from J, with 27 bases in between. The CDR3 spans 19 residues. Germline CDR1 and CDR2: SGHDN and FVKESK.

This clone was picked up one time. This chain connects TRBV30 to TRBJ2-7; 7 bases agree with TRBD2. CDR1 is GTSNPN and CDR2 is SVGIG in the germline V gene (reference sequence). This CDR3 has 15 amino acids. The V gene end was trimmed by 0 bases and the J gene end by 7 bases; junction bases not matched to a gene: 12. The DNA of the CDR3 is TGTGCCTGGAGTGTACGACTAGCATCCGACTGTGAGCAGTACTTC. The encoded protein is CAWSVRLASDCEQYF.

The rearrangement joins TRBV14 to TRBJ2-7; 7 nucleotides match TRBD1. CDR1 and CDR2 (germline): SGHDN, FVKESK. The CDR3 spans 19 residues. V lost 4 bases, J lost 0 bases, and 18 bases stayed unmatched. CDR3 sequence: CASSRRQGQRLLSSYEQYF. Written as DNA, the CDR3 is TGTGCCAGCAGCCGACGCCAGGGACAGAGATTATTAAGCTCCTACGAGCAGTACTTC.

This chain connects TRBV11-2 to TRBJ2-1, with 13 positions matching TRBD2. Germline V gene data show CDR1 as SGHAT and CDR2 as FQNNGV. The CDR3 runs 17 residues. V dropped 4 bases and J dropped 8; count of bases not matched to a gene: 11. Here the CDR3 DNA reads TGTGCCAGCAGCTCCCCCCGGACTAGCGGGAGTGTCCATGAGCAGTTCTTC. Protein product: CASSSPRTSGSVHEQFF.

The CDR3 region is CASRDREGQGAFF. The DNA for the CDR3 is TGTGCCAGTAGGGACAGGGAAGGGCAGGGAGCTTTCTTT. This rearrangement joins TRBV6-1 to TRBJ1-1; 9 bases line up with TRBD1. Germline lookup yields CDR1 MNHNS and CDR2 SASEGT. This CDR3 comprises 13 residues. V shed 9 bases and J 10 bases; nucleotides not matched to a gene: 12.

This clone was observed a few times. The chain carries TRBV5-1 and TRBJ2-6; no reliable D call. Germline V gene lookup returns CDR1 SGHRS and CDR2 YFSETQ. With 1 base removed from V and 4 bases from J, the gap between germline ends came to 9 bases. The CDR3 runs 15 residues. The CDR3 loop is CASSLSSPGANVLTF. CDR3 sequence (DNA): TGCGCCAGCAGCTTGAGCTCACCCGGGGCCAACGTCCTGACTTTC.

This chain joins TRBV28 and TRBJ1-2, with no clear D. CDR3 size: 14 residues. CDR1 MDHEN and CDR2 SYDVKM come from the germline V gene. The V end was cut by 3 bases, the J end by 2 bases, with 10 bases between. The CDR3 coding sequence is TGTGCCAGCAGTTTCTTAATGACGAACTATGGCTACACCTTC. It encodes CASSFLMTNYGYTF.

This clone was recorded a few times. CDR3 protein: CASARGLNEQFF. The CDR3 region has the DNA TGTGCCAGCGCCAGGGGATTGAATGAGCAGTTCTTC. J is TRBJ2-1 and V is TRBV7-9; the D gene is possibly TRBD1 (6 bases). The ends were cut back, 8 bases at V and 7 bases at J, with 12 bases in the middle. Germline CDR1 SEHNR, CDR2 FQNEAQ (reference sequence). The CDR3 covers 12 residues.

This clone was picked up one time. The chain employs TRBV15 and TRBJ2-6, with D possibly matching TRBD1 (6 bases). Trimming stripped 0 bases from V and 4 bases from J, with 19 bases between. CDR1 is LNHNV, CDR2 YYDKDF, per germline (reference sequence). This CDR3 is 19 amino acids long. The DNA for the CDR3 is TGTGCCACCAGCAGAGATCTAGGGGGAGCAACGTCAGGGGCCAACGTCCTGACTTTC. Protein product: CATSRDLGGATSGANVLTF.

This rearrangement joins TRBV7-2 to TRBJ1-6, with TRBD1 matching over 8 bases. Germline V gene lookup returns CDR1 SGHTA and CDR2 FQGNSA. The CDR3 has 14 residues. Trimming removed 3 bases from V and 8 bases from J; junction bases left unmatched: 3. CDR3 protein: CASSFLQGDSPLHF. The CDR3, as DNA: TGTGCCAGCAGCTTCCTACAGGGGGATTCACCCCTCCACTTT. Variable domain in full (rest from reference TRBV7-2 and TRBJ1-6): GAGVSQSPSNKVTEKGKDVELRCDPISGHTALYWYRQSLGQGLEFLIYFQGNSAPDKSGLPSDRFSAERTGGSVSTLTIQRTQQEDSAVYLCASSFLQGDSPLHFGNGTRLTVT.

This clone has just one count. The chain couples TRBV11-3 to TRBJ2-3; D uncertain. Germline CDR1 and CDR2: SGHNT and YENEEA. The length of the CDR3 is 13 residues. The ends were cut back, 2 bases at V and 4 bases at J, with 7 bases in the middle. CDR3 region: CASSLSEPDTQYF. CDR3 nucleotides: TGTGCCAGCAGCTTATCTGAGCCAGATACGCAGTATTTT.

CDR3 in amino acids: CASSPVKDRGLSEQYF. DNA for the CDR3: TGTGCCAGCTCACCAGTTAAGGACAGGGGCCTTAGCGAGCAGTACTTC. The gene calls are TRBV18 and TRBJ2-7; 9 bases align to TRBD1. With 2 bases clipped from V and 6 bases from J, the junction kept 11 bases outside the gene matches. The CDR3 is made up of 16 amino acids. Germline CDR1 reads KGHSH; CDR2 reads LQKENI.

The V gene is TRBV15, the J gene TRBJ2-1; either TRBD1 or TRBD2 may fit D (6 bases each). Germline-derived CDR1 and CDR2 are LNHNV and YYDKDF (reference sequence). Deletions cut 6 bases from V and 7 bases from J, with 25 bases between. The CDR3 is made up of 17 amino acids. Written as DNA, the CDR3 is TGTGCCACCAGGGACAGACTAGAGCAACTGGTTGGTAATGAGCAGTTCTTC. It specifies CATRDRLEQLVGNEQFF.

V usage is TRBV6-4 and J usage is TRBJ2-3; a weak D match, TRBD2 (5 bases). The V end lost 0 bases, the J end lost 1 base, and 5 bases lay between the germline ends. Germline V gene data show CDR1 as MRHNA and CDR2 as SNTAGT. The length of the CDR3 is 14 residues. CDR3 sequence reads: CASSDSRGTDTQYF. CDR3 sequence (DNA): TGTGCCAGCAGTGACTCGCGGGGCACAGATACGCAGTATTTT.

The V call is TRBV18, the J call TRBJ1-1; D gene unclear. The CDR3 is 11 residues long. V was pared by 6 bases and J by 8 bases, with 10 bases between. Germline-derived CDR1 and CDR2 are KGHSH and LQKENI. CDR3 nucleotides: TGTGCCAGCTCGTCCGTAATAGAAGCTTTCTTT. It specifies CASSSVIEAFF. Together with reference TRBV18 and TRBJ1-1, the CDR3 gives the full variable domain: NAGVMQNPRHLVRRRGQEARLRCSPMKGHSHVYWYRQLPEEGLKFMVYLQKENIIDESGMPKERFSAEFPKEGPSILRIQQVVRGDSAAYFCASSSVIEAFFGQGTRLTVV.

The rearrangement joins TRBV28 to TRBJ2-3, with 12 positions matching TRBD2. The CDR3 is 14 amino acids. In germline, CDR1 is MDHEN, CDR2 SYDVKM. The ends lost 5 bases at V and 7 bases at J; junction bases unmatched: 4. The chain's CDR3 is CASSLAGGPYTQYF. The CDR3 DNA reads TGTGCCAGCAGTCTAGCGGGAGGGCCGTATACGCAGTATTTT. The full variable domain, in which reference TRBV28 and TRBJ2-3 provide the parts outside the CDR3, is DVKVTQSSRYLVKRTGEKVFLECVQDMDHENMFWYRQDPGLGLRLIYFSYDVKMKEKGDIPEGYSVSREKKERFSLILESASTNQTSMYLCASSLAGGPYTQYFGPGTRLTVL.

This chain links TRBV5-1 with TRBJ2-3; TRBD1 aligns across 8 bases. Germline lookup yields CDR1 SGHRS and CDR2 YFSETQ. The CDR3 extends over 16 amino acids. J lost 0 bases, V lost 4 bases, and 7 bases had no gene match. CDR3 sequence (DNA): TGCGCCAGCAGCCCGCAGGGGGCGCCTAGCACAGATACGCAGTATTTT. Residues: CASSPQGAPSTDTQYF. The full variable domain, completed using reference TRBV5-1 and TRBJ2-3, is KAGVTQTPRYLIKTRGQQVTLSCSPISGHRSVSWYQQTPGQGLQFLFEYFSETQRNKGNFPGRFSGRQFSNSRSEMNVSTLELGDSALYLCASSPQGAPSTDTQYFGPGTRLTVL.

The V call is TRBV19, the J call TRBJ2-7; TRBD1 matches at 8 bases. V lost 4 bases to trimming and J lost 3 bases; unmatched junction nucleotides: 20. Germline V gives CDR1 LNHDA, CDR2 SQIVND (reference sequence). CDR3 length: 19 amino acids. The CDR3 loop reads CASSKLGFWEQGAFYEQYF. CDR3 nucleotide sequence: TGTGCCAGTAGTAAGTTAGGTTTTTGGGAGCAGGGGGCTTTCTACGAGCAGTACTTC.

This chain uses TRBV11-2 with TRBJ2-7; the match to TRBD2 covers 7 bases. V shed 5 bases and J 5 bases; nucleotides not matched to a gene: 9. The CDR3 runs to 14 residues. The germline CDR1 and CDR2 sequences are SGHAT and FQNNGV. The CDR3 DNA reads as TGTGCCAGCAGCCCGGAGGGAGGGTATGACGAGCAGTACTTC. It is translated as CASSPEGGYDEQYF.

This clone has only one observation. CDR3 in amino acids: CATLGGLKSTDTQYF. The DNA for the CDR3 is TGTGCCACCCTGGGGGGCCTCAAAAGCACAGATACGCAGTATTTT. This sequence joins TRBV5-4 and TRBJ2-3; perhaps D is TRBD1 or TRBD2 (6 bases each). CDR1 SGHNT and CDR2 YYREEE come from the germline V gene (reference sequence). Trimming stripped 9 bases from V and 0 bases from J, with 17 bases between. This CDR3 is built from 15 residues.